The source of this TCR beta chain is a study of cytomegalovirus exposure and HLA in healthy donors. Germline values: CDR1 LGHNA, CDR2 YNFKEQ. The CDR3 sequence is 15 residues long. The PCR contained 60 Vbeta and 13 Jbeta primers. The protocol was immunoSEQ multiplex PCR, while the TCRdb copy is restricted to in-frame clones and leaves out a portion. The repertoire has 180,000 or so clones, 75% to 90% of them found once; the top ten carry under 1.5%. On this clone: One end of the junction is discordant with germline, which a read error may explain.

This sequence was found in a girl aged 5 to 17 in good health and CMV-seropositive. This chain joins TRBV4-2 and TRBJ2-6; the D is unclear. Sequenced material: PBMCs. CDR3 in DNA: TGTGCCAGCAGCCAAGTCCCCTCTAGGGCCAACGTCCTGACTTTC. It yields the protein CASSQVPSRANVLTF.